This is a list of T cell receptor beta chains from one sample in a study of spatial heterogeneity in lung cancer. TCRdb re-called the 5' RACE reads with MiXCR, one entry per CDR3 protein. Among about 120,000 distinct CDR3 sequences listed, about 12% were seen once. Sequenced here: PBMCs, sampled at follow-up. These receptors were collected from a male donor with early-stage non-small cell lung cancer. Each CDR3 is given with its conserved first and last residue. For some rows the clone size is stated as once, few or many, or as a class when expanded; others skip it.

CDR3	J	size	V
CASSLDLGGRYGYTF	TRBJ1-2	few	TRBV7-9
CSVVGQLNTEAFF	TRBJ1-1	few	TRBV29-1
CSAMQFAGEQYF	TRBJ2-7	many	TRBV20-1
CATSREAGANTGELFF	TRBJ2-2	.	TRBV15
CAISELPPENSPLHF	TRBJ1-6	.	TRBV10-3
CASSFGRGAGTDTQYF	TRBJ2-3	.	TRBV5-6
CASRGGSPYTF	TRBJ1-2	.	TRBV6-1
CASSLVGLSTDTQYF	TRBJ2-3	.	TRBV7-2
CSARWGSSYNEQFF	TRBJ2-1	many	TRBV20-1
CASSQLAGSTDTQYF	TRBJ2-3	few	TRBV4-2
CASSPDPSASYEQYF	TRBJ2-7	.	TRBV3-1
CSVRTVEQYF	TRBJ2-7	many	TRBV29-1
CASSEAPTGYYGYTF	TRBJ1-2	few	TRBV6-1
CASSLGLAGETQYF	TRBJ2-5	few	TRBV5-1
CATSDWGLGTDTQYF	TRBJ2-3	few	TRBV24-1
CATSRGSGGHETQYF	TRBJ2-5	few	TRBV15
CSAKTGADSGNTIYF	TRBJ1-3	few	TRBV20-1
CASSLDGRSGINQPQHF	TRBJ1-5	.	TRBV5-1
CSALQGTHGYTF	TRBJ1-2	.	TRBV20-1
CSSYARQTPNYGYTF	TRBJ1-2	many	TRBV20-1
CASNYGPGVEKLFF	TRBJ1-4	.	TRBV19
CASSWDSTYEQYF	TRBJ2-7	many	TRBV12-3/TRBV12-4
CASSLDPRGYAPIRRPQHF	TRBJ1-5	.	TRBV5-1
CASSSGTGEVGETQYF	TRBJ2-5	few	TRBV5-1
CSASPSGGVGEQYF	TRBJ2-7	.	TRBV20-1
CASSVVGTLLTDTQYF	TRBJ2-3	.	TRBV7-2
CASSPLVGTQYF	TRBJ2-5	.	TRBV28
CASSPGDTNTGELFF	TRBJ2-2	.	TRBV18
CSARPLAGGYNEQFF	TRBJ2-1	few	TRBV20-1
CASSQTGFGIQYF	TRBJ2-4	few	TRBV11-2
CASSRDRPPYEQYF	TRBJ2-7	once	TRBV13
CASSQDLSGTVNTQYF	TRBJ2-3	many	TRBV4-1